This entry lists 9 T cell receptor beta chains sequenced from one sample in a study of cytomegalovirus exposure and HLA in healthy donors (dated by TCRdb to 2015 to 2018). The library was produced with the immunoSEQ multiplex PCR assay. The multiplex PCR relied on a mix of 60 forward primers for TCR Vbeta segments and 13 reverse primers for TCR Jbeta segments. TCRdb stores this immuneACCESS table with in-frame sequences only. Part of the clones is absent; in the studies checked, under half of the shortfall reflects unresolved V genes, and no reason is known for the rest. In this sample the table shows under 250,000 clones, about three quarters of which occur a single time. In total, the top ten clones hold approximately 0.49% of the sample. Sequenced material: PBMCs. These TCRs come from a boy younger than 18 in good health and CMV-seronegative.

The chain links TRBV4-1 to TRBJ2-1; TRBD2 matches 11 bases. The germline V gene has CDR1 MGHRA and CDR2 YSYEKL. Unmatched junction bases numbered 8, after V lost 3 bases and J lost 10 bases. This CDR3 spans 15 amino acids. CDR3 region: CASSQGLAALKEQFF. The CDR3 nucleotides read TGCGCCAGCAGCCAGGGACTAGCGGCCCTGAAGGAGCAGTTCTTC.

The V gene is TRBV5-8, the J gene TRBJ1-2; 12 bases match TRBD1. Germline CDR1 reads SGHTS; CDR2 reads YDEGEE. Trimming took 6 bases from V and 7 from J; bases not matched to a gene: 4. The CDR3 is 13 residues long. CDR3 region: CASTRDRGRGYTF. Here the CDR3 DNA reads TGTGCCAGCACTAGGGACAGGGGGCGTGGCTACACCTTC.

DNA for the CDR3: TGTGCCAGCAGGTCCCGGGACAGGAACCGCCAACCCTATGGCTACACCTTC. The encoded protein is CASRSRDRNRQPYGYTF. The rearrangement links TRBV6-4 to TRBJ1-2; 8 bases fit TRBD1. Trimming took 6 bases from V and 4 from J; bases not matched to a gene: 16. CDR3 length: 17 amino acids. Germline V gene sequence: CDR1 MRHNA, CDR2 SNTAGT.

The chain couples TRBV6-1 to TRBJ1-2, with 7 bases aligning to TRBD1. CDR1 and CDR2 (germline): MNHNS, SASEGT. There are 14 residues in the CDR3. The V and J ends lost 6 bases and 4 bases, in that order; junction bases with no gene match: 8. The chain's CDR3 is CASSPRQGGYGYTF. CDR3 DNA sequence: TGTGCCAGCAGCCCAAGGCAGGGGGGCTATGGCTACACCTTC.

The genes are TRBV7-3 and TRBJ2-3; TRBD2 agrees at 15 bases. Trimming took 4 bases from V and 2 from J; bases not matched to a gene: 7. The germline CDR1 and CDR2 sequences are SGHTA and FQGTGA. There are 18 residues in the CDR3. The DNA of the CDR3 is TGTGCCAGCAGCTCCACCGGGACTAGCGGGGGGCACACAGATACGCAGTATTTT. It encodes CASSSTGTSGGHTDTQYF.

The rearrangement uses TRBV10-3 and TRBJ2-7; TRBD2 matches at 7 bases. Germline V gene sequence: CDR1 ENHRY, CDR2 SYGVKD. V shed 7 bases, J shed 2 bases, and the junction held 8 bases outside the gene matches. CDR3 size: 14 residues. CDR3 protein: CAITPAGLTYEQYF. The CDR3 DNA is TGTGCCATCACCCCAGCGGGGCTTACCTACGAGCAGTACTTC.

The rearrangement uses TRBV5-1 and TRBJ1-6; TRBD1 matches 10 bases. Germline CDR1 and CDR2: SGHRS and YFSETQ. The CDR3 has 18 residues. J was trimmed by 5 bases and V by 2 bases; bases with no gene match: 10. The chain's CDR3 is CASSFRGQGVNNNSPLHF. The CDR3 DNA sequence: TGCGCCAGCAGCTTCCGCGGACAGGGGGTGAACAATAATTCACCCCTCCACTTT.

The chain uses TRBV5-1 and TRBJ1-1, with a possible D match to TRBD1 (5 bases). CDR3 length: 13 residues. Germline V gene sequence: CDR1 SGHRS, CDR2 YFSETQ. The ends were cut back, 2 bases at V and 5 bases at J, with 10 bases in the middle. Written as DNA, the CDR3 is TGCGCCAGCAGCTTTCTGGGGGGAACTGAAGCTTTCTTT. Translation: CASSFLGGTEAFF.

The rearrangement uses TRBV18 and TRBJ1-1; D remains ambiguous. Trimming pared 4 bases from V and 3 bases from J, leaving 12 bases between. Germline assignment: CDR1 KGHSH and CDR2 LQKENI. The CDR3 spans 14 residues. The CDR3 region is CASSREGADTEAFF. In DNA, the CDR3 is TGTGCCAGCTCACGTGAGGGAGCGGACACTGAAGCTTTCTTT.